This T cell receptor beta chain derives from a study of response to subunit inactivated influenza vaccine. Study-wide points: A suggestion made by the authors is that each seasonal influenza vaccination recruits few new T cells.

TCRdb recomputed calls from the RT-PCR reads with MiXCR, one row per CDR3 protein. The sample holds roughly 190,000 distinct CDR3 sequences; 14% are singletons and the top ten take approximately 25%. A remark on this clonotype: The antigen remains undetermined.

V dropped 1 base and J dropped 5; count of bases not matched to a gene: 8. This CDR3 is built from 14 residues. Germline CDR1 SQVTM, CDR2 ANQGSEA. This sequence originates from a man aged 45-60 years who received an inactivated influenza vaccine. Sequencing was performed on CD8+ T cells sorted from PBMCs, taken roughly 5 days after vaccination. This chain joins TRBV29-1 and TRBJ2-7, with TRBD2 identical over 7 bases. CDR3 sequence (DNA): TGCAGCGTTGAAGCTCGGGGGGATGGGGACGAGCAGTACTTC. This gives the protein CSVEARGDGDEQYF.